This entry lists 10 T cell receptor beta chains sequenced from one sample in a study of blood T cell repertoires in COVID-19 (dated by TCRdb to the early 2020s). The method behind the library was the immunoSEQ multiplex PCR assay. TCRdb re-hosts the immuneACCESS table, in-frame sequences only. Its copies lack some clones; in the studies checked, an unresolved V gene accounts for under half of them, and the cause for the rest is not known. The sample data list 310,000 or so clones, and approximately 90% of these were observed just once. In total, the top ten clones hold 2% to 2.5% of the sample. Material: peripheral blood. These receptors originate from a woman aged 30 to 39 with COVID-19, enrolled during active disease.

In this sample, this clone turned up a few times. The rearrangement uses TRBV5-1 and TRBJ1-6; 8 bases agree with TRBD1. V lost 3 bases, J lost 7 bases, and 9 bases stayed unmatched. The CDR3 extends over 16 amino acids. Germline V gene data show CDR1 as SGHRS and CDR2 as YFSETQ. The CDR3 is CASSSQGAFENSPLHF. In DNA form, the CDR3 reads TGCGCCAGCAGCTCCCAGGGGGCATTTGAGAATTCACCCCTCCACTTT.

This CDR3 is CASRPDRTGELFF. The CDR3 DNA sequence: TGTGCCAGCAGACCTGACAGGACCGGGGAGCTGTTTTTT. V usage is TRBV7-3 and J usage is TRBJ2-2; D might be TRBD1 (6 bases). V lost 6 bases and J 5 bases, leaving 10 bases between the germline ends. CDR3 length equals 13 residues. Germline V lookup: CDR1 SGHTA, CDR2 FQGTGA.

The CDR3 sequence is CASSFGQFPGSYNSPLHF. In nucleotides, the CDR3 is TGTGCCAGCAGTTTTGGGCAATTTCCTGGCTCCTATAATTCACCCCTCCACTTT. V gene TRBV27 combines with J gene TRBJ1-6; D is unresolved. V was cut by 3 bases and J by 0 bases, with 15 bases left in between. This CDR3 spans 18 amino acids. Germline values: CDR1 MNHEY, CDR2 SMNVEV (reference sequence).

The CDR3 region is CASSYGAGARDTGELFF. CDR3 sequence (DNA): TGTGCCAGCAGTTACGGAGCGGGAGCCCGGGACACCGGGGAGCTGTTTTTT. This chain links TRBV6-2 or TRBV6-3 with TRBJ2-2, with 8 positions matching TRBD2. The CDR3 sequence is 17 residues long. The V and J ends lost 2 bases and 3 bases, in that order; junction bases with no gene match: 8. Germline CDR1 MNHEY, CDR2 SVGEGT.

The chain employs TRBV5-5 and TRBJ2-7; 12 bases agree with TRBD2. CDR1 is SGHKS, CDR2 YYEKEE, per germline (reference sequence). Unmatched junction bases numbered 6, after V lost 5 bases and J lost 6 bases. The length of the CDR3 is 14 residues. CDR3 in DNA: TGTGCCAGCAGGCAGACTAGCGGGGGCTCCGAGCAGTACTTC. Its protein product is CASRQTSGGSEQYF.

The chain couples TRBV27 to TRBJ2-7, with 8 nucleotides matching TRBD1. The CDR3 is 12 residues long. Germline lookup yields CDR1 MNHEY and CDR2 SMNVEV (reference sequence). Unmatched junction bases numbered 1, after V lost 3 bases and J lost 6 bases. The CDR3 loop is CASSFTGGEQYF. Written as DNA, the CDR3 is TGTGCCAGCAGTTTTACAGGGGGCGAGCAGTACTTC.

This clone appeared once. The rearrangement joins TRBV7-9 to TRBJ2-7; a weak D match, TRBD2 (6 bases). The CDR3 sequence is 15 residues long. Germline V CDR1 and CDR2: SEHNR, FQNEAQ (reference sequence). Trimming removed 3 bases from V and 1 base from J, with 13 bases in between. CDR3 nucleotides: TGTGCCAGCAGCTTGACCGGGAGCAGTTCCTACGAGCAGTACTTC. Its protein product is CASSLTGSSSYEQYF.

In the case of this clone: The same CDR3 can be traced to other DNA sequences in this sample. V usage is TRBV19 and J usage is TRBJ2-3, with TRBD2 as a possible D gene (5 bases). The CDR3 has 13 amino acids. Germline CDR1 LNHDA, CDR2 SQIVND (reference sequence). V dropped 6 bases and J dropped 0 bases, with 7 bases sitting between them. In nucleotides, the CDR3 is TGTGCCAGTAGGAGCGGTAGCACAGATACGCAGTATTTT. This gives the protein CASRSGSTDTQYF.

DNA for the CDR3: TGTGCCTGGACTGGGGTAGCGGGACCCACAGATACGCAGTATTTT. As protein: CAWTGVAGPTDTQYF. This rearrangement joins TRBV30 to TRBJ2-3; 8 bases are a match to TRBD2. The CDR3 is 15 residues long. Trimming cost V 4 bases and J 2 bases; bases outside gene matches: 8. CDR1 is GTSNPN and CDR2 is SVGIG in the germline V gene (reference sequence).

The CDR3: CASSRDREEDYGYTF. Written as DNA, the CDR3 is TGTGCCAGTAGTCGGGACAGGGAGGAGGATTATGGCTACACCTTC. J is TRBJ1-2 and V is TRBV19, with 9 bases matching TRBD1. Trimming took 5 bases from V and 5 from J; bases not matched to a gene: 9. The CDR3 runs to 15 residues. Germline lookup yields CDR1 LNHDA and CDR2 SQIVND (reference sequence).